This T cell receptor (beta chain) was found in a study of shared clonotypes between healthy human individuals. The germline CDR1 and CDR2 sequences are SNHLY and FYNNEI. The ends were cut back, 5 bases at V and 4 bases at J, with 11 bases in the middle. CDR3 size: 13 residues. As to this clone: The antigen remains unidentified.

Points from the study as a whole: A small donor pool kept down the genetic and exposure-history diversity that was represented.

Deep was the level at which the assay was run. Measured with immunoSEQ multiplex PCR; TCRdb has only the in-frame clones, and not every one. Of about a million clones in the sample, about three quarters were seen once. Sequencing was done on a sample of memory CD4+ T cells sorted from blood. Subset meaning: CD45RA-negative fraction. This receptor was taken from a man in his late teens or twenties in good health. The rearrangement uses TRBV2 and TRBJ1-2, with D unclear. The CDR3 DNA reads as TGTGCCAGCAGTCTCATTCCTCTCTATGGCTACACCTTC. Its translation: CASSLIPLYGYTF.